The clone carrying this T cell receptor beta chain was picked up many times. Its antigen is not identified. This sample was taken from a study of blood T cells in healthy people across ages. Study-wide findings and caveats: There were more naive CD4+ cells and higher diversity in long-lived donors than in aged donors.

The use of a sample-barcoded 5' primer and a J-beta primer mix characterized a second PCR of about 7 to 12 cycles. Using its own MiXCR run on the 5' RACE reads, TCRdb lists one record per CDR3 protein. The table lists 1,300,000 or so distinct CDR3 sequences, almost 60% of them singletons, with about 6.7% in the top ten. Germline values: CDR1 DFQATT, CDR2 SNEGSKA (reference sequence). Losses at the gene ends were 3 bases for V and 0 bases for J; bases not matched to a gene: 0. The CDR3 spans 14 residues. The rearrangement links TRBV20-1 to TRBJ2-3; 10 bases agree with TRBD2. The TCR comes from a man aged 18 to 35 in good health. Sequencing used blood. CDR3 DNA: TGCAGTGCTAGGACTAGCGGGAGCACAGATACGCAGTATTTT. Amino acid sequence: CSARTSGSTDTQYF.